The 22 T cell receptor beta chains in this list originate from one sample, sequenced in a study of T cell repertoires in cytomegalovirus infection. TCRdb redid the calling of the reads with MiXCR, one entry per CDR3 protein. The data contain over 150,000 distinct CDR3 sequences, about 18% of them seen just once; the ten biggest clones take up approximately 25%. The sample taken for sequencing was CD8+ T cells from PBMCs. The source is a human donor in good health (CMV status not recorded). Some clones in this sample may be carry-over from other donors' samples.

The gene calls are TRBV12-3 or TRBV12-4 and TRBJ2-7; D perhaps matches TRBD1 (6 bases). The CDR3 has 15 residues. V was clipped by 4 bases and J by 2 bases, with 15 bases between them. This CDR3 reads CASSSGEFGPYEQYF. For the CDR3, the DNA is TGTGCCAGCAGTTCAGGGGAATTCGGTCCCTACGAGCAGTACTTC.

As concerns this clonotype: Relative to the germline gene, one junction end is altered; a read error may explain this. This chain links TRBV6-2 or TRBV6-3 with TRBJ2-6; D may be TRBD1 or TRBD2 (6 bases each). In germline, CDR1 is MNHEY, CDR2 SVGEGT. The CDR3 is made up of 16 amino acids. CDR3 residues: CASTLTGAAGANGLTF. DNA for the CDR3: TGTGCCAGCACCCTAACGGGGGCAGCTGGGGCCAACGGCCTGACTTTC.

In its sample, this clonotype was seen a few times. The chain couples TRBV19 to TRBJ1-2, with 8 bases fitting TRBD1. The CDR3 covers 15 residues. J gave up 4 bases and V 3 bases, and 7 bases lay outside the gene matches. The germline gives CDR1 LNHDA, CDR2 SQIVND (reference sequence). The CDR3: CASSMGPGQVYGYTF. The CDR3 nucleotides read TGTGCCAGTAGTATGGGACCGGGACAGGTCTATGGCTACACCTTC.

This chain connects TRBV10-3 to TRBJ2-7, with 7 bases identical to TRBD1. The V gene end was trimmed by 0 bases and the J gene end by 2 bases; junction bases not matched to a gene: 1. Germline CDR1 reads ENHRY; CDR2 reads SYGVKD. The CDR3 is 14 amino acids. The CDR3 DNA reads TGTGCCATCAGTGAGTCTCAGGGGGCCTACGAGCAGTACTTC. Translated, it gives CAISESQGAYEQYF.

The chain uses TRBV6-2 or TRBV6-3 and TRBJ1-1; D is undetermined. Deletions cut 5 bases from V and 7 bases from J, with 8 bases between. The CDR3 length is 11 residues. From germline, CDR1 is MNHEY and CDR2 SVGEGT. The chain's CDR3 is CASSEWSEAFF. The CDR3 DNA sequence: TGTGCCAGCAGTGAGTGGAGTGAAGCTTTCTTT.

This clonotype was counted many times. V gene TRBV7-2 combines with J gene TRBJ2-3; D is perhaps TRBD1 (6 bases). Germline V gene lookup returns CDR1 SGHTA and CDR2 FQGNSA. V was cut by 1 base and J by 2 bases, with 13 bases left in between. This CDR3 contains 16 residues. The CDR3 region has the DNA TGTGCCAGCAGCTTAGAGGGGGTTGGTTTCACAGATACGCAGTATTTT. Amino acids: CASSLEGVGFTDTQYF.

The chain combines TRBV5-1 with TRBJ2-7; possible D gene TRBD1, 6 bases. This CDR3 contains 16 residues. Germline CDR1 SGHRS, CDR2 YFSETQ. Trimming stripped 0 bases from V and 0 bases from J, with 13 bases between. Here the CDR3 reads CASSLGEQGNSYEQYF. The DNA for the CDR3 is TGCGCCAGCAGCTTGGGAGAGCAGGGGAACTCCTACGAGCAGTACTTC.

This clonotype turned up a few times. The chain has TRBV12-3 or TRBV12-4 and TRBJ2-3; D uncertain. Trimming took 3 bases from V and 1 from J, leaving 8 bases between them. The CDR3 contains 14 residues. The CDR3: CASSFGGRTDTQYF. DNA for the CDR3: TGTGCCAGCAGTTTCGGCGGTCGCACAGATACGCAGTATTTT.

V is TRBV2 and J is TRBJ2-7; 11 bases fit TRBD2. The germline V gene has CDR1 SNHLY and CDR2 FYNNEI. This CDR3 is built from 12 residues. The CDR3 loop is CVVAGGPGEQYF. CDR3 nucleotides: TGTGTAGTAGCGGGAGGGCCAGGAGAGCAGTACTTC.

This clonotype was counted only a few times. The V call is TRBV6-2 or TRBV6-3, the J call TRBJ1-2, with 9 bases fitting TRBD1. Germline loops: CDR1 MNHEY, CDR2 SVGEGT. Losses at the gene ends were 7 bases for V and 8 bases for J; bases not matched to a gene: 20. The CDR3 extends over 17 amino acids. The CDR3 sequence: CASTGGDRDRALSGYTF. DNA for the CDR3: TGTGCCAGCACCGGAGGGGACAGGGACCGAGCTCTAAGCGGCTACACCTTC.

The chain combines TRBV19 with TRBJ1-5; the match to TRBD1 covers 7 bases. Germline lookup yields CDR1 LNHDA and CDR2 SQIVND (reference sequence). The CDR3 is made up of 15 amino acids. Losses at the gene ends were 1 base for V and 4 bases for J; bases not matched to a gene: 4. CDR3 in DNA: TGTGCCAGTAGTATAGTGGTGACAGGGAATCAGCCCCAGCATTTT. Residues: CASSIVVTGNQPQHF.

This clonotype turned up a few times. Written as DNA, the CDR3 is TGTGCCAGCAGTTCCCCCGCAGGGACGAACACTGAAGCTTTCTTT. It specifies CASSSPAGTNTEAFF. The chain has TRBV28 and TRBJ1-1; tentatively, D is TRBD1 (5 bases). From germline, CDR1 is MDHEN and CDR2 SYDVKM. Trimming removed 4 bases at V and 1 base at J, with 13 bases between. This CDR3 has 15 residues.

In this sample, this clonotype turned up a few times. This rearrangement joins TRBV9 to TRBJ2-1, with TRBD2 as a possible D gene (6 bases). Germline CDR1 SGDLS, CDR2 YYNGEE. The V end was cut by 3 bases, the J end by 6 bases, with 16 bases between. The CDR3 sequence is 15 residues long. The CDR3 loop is CASSERLVETNEQFF. In DNA form, the CDR3 reads TGTGCCAGCAGCGAACGACTAGTTGAGACCAATGAGCAGTTCTTC.

This clonotype has a handful of counts. The chain combines TRBV28 with TRBJ1-5; D may be TRBD1 (6 bases). CDR1 and CDR2 (germline): MDHEN, SYDVKM. V was clipped by 5 bases and J by 2 bases, with 13 bases between them. CDR3 size: 15 residues. This CDR3 is CASSRYKGGNQPQHF. CDR3 nucleotide sequence: TGTGCCAGCAGTCGCTACAAGGGGGGCAATCAGCCCCAGCATTTT.

The gene calls are TRBV7-6 and TRBJ2-3, with D unresolved. From germline, CDR1 is SGHVS and CDR2 FNYEAQ. This CDR3 comprises 15 residues. Deletions cut 0 bases from V and 6 bases from J, with 13 bases between. CDR3 residues: CASSLARDLDDTQYF. CDR3 coding DNA: TGTGCCAGCAGCTTAGCCCGCGACCTAGACGATACGCAGTATTTT. The full variable domain, rest sourced from reference TRBV7-6 and TRBJ2-3, is GAGVSQSPRYKVTKRGQDVALRCDPISGHVSLYWYRQALGQGPEFLTYFNYEAQQDKSGLPNDRFSAERPEGSISTLTIQRTEQRDSAMYRCASSLARDLDDTQYFGPGTRLTVL.

This clonotype has just a few counts. CDR3 loop: CASTAIKGDSSGNTIYF. In DNA form, the CDR3 reads TGTGCCAGCACAGCCATTAAAGGGGACAGCTCTGGAAACACCATATATTTT. The chain has TRBV7-9 and TRBJ1-3; 7 bases align to TRBD1. The V gene's germline CDR1 is SEHNR and CDR2 FQNEAQ (reference sequence). CDR3 length equals 17 residues. After removal of 7 bases from V and 0 bases from J, the junction contained 12 bases not matched to a gene.

This clonotype was picked up a small number of times. This chain links TRBV5-6 with TRBJ2-3; the D gene is possibly TRBD2 (5 bases). The germline V and J ends were trimmed by 5 bases and 4 bases, with 14 bases remaining between them. CDR3 length: 14 amino acids. Germline CDR1 SGHDT, CDR2 YYEEEE. CDR3 in DNA: TGTGCCAGCAGTTCGGGGTCTTGGGCAGATACGCAGTATTTT. This sequence encodes CASSSGSWADTQYF.

V gene TRBV7-9 combines with J gene TRBJ2-2, with TRBD1 matching over 11 bases. This CDR3 is built from 16 residues. J gave up 7 bases and V 4 bases, and 8 bases lay outside the gene matches. Germline CDR1 is SEHNR and CDR2 is FQNEAQ (reference sequence). CDR3 bases: TGTGCCAGCAGCTATGGGACAGGGGGACTTGGCGGGGAGCTGTTTTTT. This codes for CASSYGTGGLGGELFF.

J is TRBJ2-7 and V is TRBV2; 12 nucleotides line up with TRBD2. CDR3 size: 17 residues. Germline CDR1 SNHLY, CDR2 FYNNEI. V was clipped by 3 bases and J by 3 bases; unmatched bases: 9. For the CDR3, the DNA is TGTGCCAGCAGTGACCTGACTAGCGGGGGAGTCCTCTACGAGCAGTACTTC. It translates to CASSDLTSGGVLYEQYF.

This clonotype was counted only a few times. V is TRBV7-2 and J is TRBJ2-1, with 9 nucleotides matching TRBD2. This CDR3 spans 15 amino acids. The V gene end was trimmed by 1 base and the J gene end by 7 bases; junction bases not matched to a gene: 5. Germline V CDR1 and CDR2: SGHTA, FQGNSA. CDR3 amino acids: CASSLGWTSVNEQFF. The CDR3 coding sequence is TGTGCCAGCAGCTTAGGGTGGACTAGCGTAAATGAGCAGTTCTTC.

This clonotype came up a few times. This chain uses TRBV11-2 with TRBJ2-7; D ambiguous. The germline gives CDR1 SGHAT, CDR2 FQNNGV. This CDR3 has 14 residues. V was trimmed by 5 bases and J by 0 bases, leaving 11 bases between them. The CDR3 DNA reads TGTGCCAGCAGCCCCAGTTATACCTCCTACGAGCAGTACTTC. Its translation is CASSPSYTSYEQYF.

The rearrangement joins TRBV9 to TRBJ1-5; D perhaps matches TRBD1 (5 bases). Germline V lookup: CDR1 SGDLS, CDR2 YYNGEE. This CDR3 has 13 amino acids. V was pared by 5 bases and J by 6 bases, with 12 bases between. CDR3 DNA sequence: TGTGCCAGCAGTTGGGGGGACGGTCAGCCCCAGCATTTT. Translation: CASSWGDGQPQHF.